This T cell receptor beta chain was sequenced in a study of shared clonotypes between healthy human individuals. Recent acute infections and vaccinations were absent in the healthy HIV-negative adult donors. The CDR3 has 15 residues. The germline gives CDR1 MNHNS, CDR2 SASEGT. Trimming removed 0 bases from V and 0 bases from J, with 6 bases in between. In the study's own analysis: Filtering differed because ImmunoSEQ produced junction-only sequences that carried no quality scores. Profiling relied on immunoSEQ multiplex PCR, and the TCRdb table lists in-frame clones only, not all of them. The V and J calls and clone size come from that table; D and trimming were worked out from the DNA. Among some 1 million clones listed, 60% to 80% were seen once. Study-wide results and caveats: Generally, naive subsets (rather than memory subsets) showed larger estimated richness.

A remark on this clone: The antigen is unknown.

The sample was memory CD4+ T cells sorted from blood. Subset meaning: CD45RA-negative fraction. This TCR came from a man aged 18 to 29 in good health. The chain employs TRBV6-1 and TRBJ1-5; the D is unclear. The CDR3 reads CASSEAGYSNQPQHF. The CDR3 DNA is TGTGCCAGCAGTGAAGCGGGTTATAGCAATCAGCCCCAGCATTTT.